This T cell receptor (beta chain) was retrieved from a study of vaccination and CD4 T cells after COVID-19. Turning to the study itself: A median of roughly 72 days (range 14 to 241) separated dose two from the taking of post-vaccine samples. Overlapping SARS-CoV-2, HCoV-NL63, HCoV-OC43 and HCoV-229E spike peptides stimulated the cells. Notes on the study in general: In convalescent patients, a median approximately 83% of post-vaccine SARS-CoV-2-reactive clones appeared only after vaccination.

A remark on this clonotype: Its antigen is unidentified.

Trimming pared 1 base from V and 7 bases from J, leaving 11 bases between. This CDR3 has 14 residues. In germline, CDR1 is LGHDT, CDR2 YNNKEL (reference sequence). Sequencing of DNA taken from cultured CD4+ T cells relied on the Oncomine TCR Beta short-read assay. MiXCR, run by TCRdb on the PCR reads, gives a single entry per CDR3 protein. This sample has some 9,300 distinct CDR3 sequences, with 40% to 65% found just once. The treatment was: approximately 9-day PBMC culture with coronavirus spike peptide pools or control peptides (ViraFEST assay). The clonotype originates from a human donor who had recovered from COVID-19. V is TRBV3-1 and J is TRBJ1-5, with D perhaps TRBD1 (6 bases). Sequenced input: CD4+ T cells from blood, cultured in vitro. DNA of the CDR3: TGTGCCAGCAGCCAAGGGAGGGGGGGACAGCCCCAGCATTTT. This sequence encodes CASSQGRGGQPQHF.